This is a list of T cell receptor beta chains from one sample in a study of T-cell memory formation after mild COVID-19. TCRdb independently ran MiXCR on the 5' RACE reads; one entry per CDR3 protein. In the table there are fewer than 250,000 distinct CDR3 sequences, 8% to 11% of which are singletons. The specimen was PBMCs or a T cell subset sorted from them (not recorded which). Receptors originate from a man in his late teens or twenties who had mild COVID-19 (a few samples of this study predate the infection). Cell type and time point are not known. Each CDR3 is given with its conserved first and last residue. The D gene is left open where the match is weak. A clone size is listed for some rows: how often the clone was seen (once, few, many), or a class if it is expanded.

len,v_gene,d_gene,abundance,j_gene,CDR3nt,CDR3aa
14,TRBV5-8,NA,NA,TRBJ1-2,TGTGCCAGCAGCTATACTGACACCGTCTATGGCTACACCTTC,CASSYTDTVYGYTF
15,TRBV5-1,TRBD1,many,TRBJ2-4,TGCGCCAGCAGCTTGTCAGGGACAGGGGAGGACATTCAGTACTTC,CASSLSGTGEDIQYF
13,TRBV12-3/TRBV12-4,NA,many,TRBJ2-3,TGTGCCAGCATGGCGGCTAGCACAGATACGCAGTATTTT,CASMAASTDTQYF
15,TRBV5-1,NA,NA,TRBJ1-1,TGCGCCAGCAGCTTGGCCGTACGACAGGAGAGTGAAGCTTTCTTT,CASSLAVRQESEAFF
14,TRBV20-1,NA,NA,TRBJ2-3,TGCAGTGCCGTACGGGACCTACGCACAGATACGCAGTATTTT,CSAVRDLRTDTQYF
18,TRBV7-9,TRBD2,NA,TRBJ2-3,TGTGCCAGCAGCCCAACGGGACTAGCGGGGGGTAGAGCAGATACGCAGTATTTT,CASSPTGLAGGRADTQYF
12,TRBV7-9,NA,few,TRBJ1-2,TGTGCCAGCAGCCACTCACCCTATGGCTACACCTTC,CASSHSPYGYTF
16,TRBV29-1,TRBD1,NA,TRBJ2-3,TGCAGCGCCCAGAAAGGACAGGCGCAAGGGTTGGATACGCAGTATTTT,CSAQKGQAQGLDTQYF
16,TRBV5-1,NA,NA,TRBJ1-2,TGCGCCAGCAGATTGGTCGTCCCTGGCGCTAACTATGGCTACACCTTC,CASRLVVPGANYGYTF
16,TRBV28,TRBD1,few,TRBJ1-6,TGTGCCAGCGTAGGGCAGGGGGCCCTCAGGAATTCACCCCTCCACTTT,CASVGQGALRNSPLHF
17,TRBV7-8,NA,few,TRBJ1-5,TGTGCCAGCAGCTTCGGACAGTCCCGCCGTAGCAATCAGCCCCAGCATTTT,CASSFGQSRRSNQPQHF
13,TRBV5-1,NA,NA,TRBJ1-1,TGCGCCAGCAGCTTGGCAGGGGAAACTGAAGCTTTCTTT,CASSLAGETEAFF
13,TRBV11-1,TRBD1,NA,TRBJ1-2,TGTGCCAGCAGGGTCACAGGGGGCGACGGCTACACCTTC,CASRVTGGDGYTF
18,TRBV5-1,TRBD1,few,TRBJ2-1,TGCGCCAGCAGCTTGGTAGCCATTTCAGGGGGCTCCTACAATGAGCAGTTCTTC,CASSLVAISGGSYNEQFF
14,TRBV4-3,TRBD1,NA,TRBJ1-4,TGCGCCAGCAGCCAAGACAGGGGGGCGCGAAAACTGTTTTTT,CASSQDRGARKLFF
12,TRBV4-1,NA,NA,TRBJ2-5,TGCGCCAGCAGCCAAGATGAAATTATTCAGTACTTC,CASSQDEIIQYF
13,TRBV2,TRBD1,NA,TRBJ2-5,TGTGCCAGGGGACAGGGGAACCAAGAGACCCAGTACTTC,CARGQGNQETQYF
12,TRBV23-1,NA,few,TRBJ2-2,TGCGCCAGCAGTCAATCGGGCGGGGAGCTGTTTTTT,CASSQSGGELFF
13,TRBV7-9,NA,few,TRBJ2-7,TGTGCCAGCAGCCTCATGGGCGGGGACGAGCAGTACTTC,CASSLMGGDEQYF
15,TRBV4-1,TRBD1,few,TRBJ2-5,TGCGCCAGCAGGTCAGGGACAGGAATACAAGAGACCCAGTACTTC,CASRSGTGIQETQYF